What follows are 2 T cell receptor beta chains derived from one specimen sequenced in a study of post-analysis software for immune sequencing data. Their target antigens are unknown. Study-level findings and limits: Controls showed lower frequencies than patients for 5 or 6 TRBV segments, and TRBV5-6, TRBV5-1 and TRBV20-1 were among these.

cDNA libraries for TCR beta contained unique molecular identifiers. TCRdb independently ran MiXCR on the PCR reads; one entry per CDR3 protein. The sample consists of about 770,000 distinct CDR3 sequences, around 46% of them appearing once. Source material: blood. The receptor source for this set is a girl aged 5 to 17 with multiple sclerosis.

The table lists this clonotype with many counts. V usage is TRBV5-1 and J usage is TRBJ2-5, with D possibly matching TRBD1 (5 bases). CDR1 and CDR2 from the germline V gene are SGHRS and YFSETQ. The CDR3 covers 16 residues. V was pared by 6 bases and J by 3 bases, with 21 bases between. CDR3 sequence: CASTAGSSTAKETQYF. The DNA of the CDR3 is TGCGCCAGCACGGCAGGGTCCTCCACGGCCAAAGAGACCCAGTACTTC.

This clonotype was counted only a few times. The V and J genes are TRBV12-3 or TRBV12-4 and TRBJ1-1, with no clear D. V was pared by 6 bases and J by 0 bases, with 11 bases between. The CDR3 has 14 residues. In DNA form, the CDR3 reads TGTGCCAGCAGCCTACTCGATTTGAACACTGAAGCTTTCTTT. It yields the protein CASSLLDLNTEAFF.